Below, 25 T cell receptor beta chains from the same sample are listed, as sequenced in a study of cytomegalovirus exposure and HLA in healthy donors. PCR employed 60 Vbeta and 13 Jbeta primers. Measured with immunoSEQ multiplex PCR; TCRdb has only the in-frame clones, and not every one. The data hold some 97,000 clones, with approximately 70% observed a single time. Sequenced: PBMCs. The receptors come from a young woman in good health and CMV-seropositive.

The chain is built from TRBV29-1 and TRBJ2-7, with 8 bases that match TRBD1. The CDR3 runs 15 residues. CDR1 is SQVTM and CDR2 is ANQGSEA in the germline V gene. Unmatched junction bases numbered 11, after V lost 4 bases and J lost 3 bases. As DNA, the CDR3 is TGCAGCGTTGTGGGTACACAGGGGGATCTCTACGAGCAGTACTTC. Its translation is CSVVGTQGDLYEQYF.

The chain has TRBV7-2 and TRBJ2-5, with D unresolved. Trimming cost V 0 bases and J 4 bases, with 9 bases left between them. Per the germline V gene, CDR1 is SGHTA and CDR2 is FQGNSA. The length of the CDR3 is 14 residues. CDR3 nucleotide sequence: TGTGCCAGCAGCTTAGCGGTTGGGCCAGAGACCCAGTACTTC. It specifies CASSLAVGPETQYF.

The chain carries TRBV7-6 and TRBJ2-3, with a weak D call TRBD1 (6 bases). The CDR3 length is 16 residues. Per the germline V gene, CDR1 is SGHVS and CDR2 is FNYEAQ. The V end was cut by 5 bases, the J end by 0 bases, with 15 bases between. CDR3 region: CASSTPRDISTDTQYF. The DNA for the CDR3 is TGTGCCAGCAGCACCCCTCGGGACATTAGCACAGATACGCAGTATTTT.

The DNA of the CDR3 is TGCGCCAGCAGCCAGACCGAGATGGCGGGAGTTTGGGAGACCCAGTACTTC. As protein: CASSQTEMAGVWETQYF. This rearrangement joins TRBV4-1 to TRBJ2-5; TRBD2 aligns across 7 bases. Germline lookup yields CDR1 MGHRA and CDR2 YSYEKL. The CDR3 is made up of 17 amino acids. Trimming took 3 bases from V and 5 from J; bases not matched to a gene: 15.

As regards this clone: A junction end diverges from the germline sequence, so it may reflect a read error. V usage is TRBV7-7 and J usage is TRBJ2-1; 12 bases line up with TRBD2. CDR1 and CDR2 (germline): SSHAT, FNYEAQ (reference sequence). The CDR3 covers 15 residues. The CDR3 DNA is TGTGCTAGCAGCTCACTAGCGGGGGGCTACAATGAGCAGTTCTTC. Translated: CASSSLAGGYNEQFF.

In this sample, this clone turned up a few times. DNA for the CDR3: TGTGCCAGCAGTTTCCCGGGAGCGGGAGACAATGAGCAGTTCTTC. Amino acid sequence: CASSFPGAGDNEQFF. The gene calls are TRBV6-5 and TRBJ2-1; TRBD2 matches at 8 bases. The V gene's germline CDR1 is MNHEY and CDR2 SVGAGI. CDR3 size: 15 residues. The V and J ends lost 4 bases and 5 bases, in that order; junction bases with no gene match: 7.

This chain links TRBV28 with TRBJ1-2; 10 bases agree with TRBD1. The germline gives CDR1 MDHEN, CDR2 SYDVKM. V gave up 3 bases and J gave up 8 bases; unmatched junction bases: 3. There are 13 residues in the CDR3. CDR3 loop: CASSFGDRGGYTF. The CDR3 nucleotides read TGTGCCAGCAGTTTTGGGGACAGGGGAGGCTACACCTTC.

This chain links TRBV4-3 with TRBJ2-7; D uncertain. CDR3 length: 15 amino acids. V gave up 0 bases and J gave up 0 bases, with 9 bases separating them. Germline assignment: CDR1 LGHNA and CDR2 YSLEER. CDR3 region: CASSQDRQDSYEQYF. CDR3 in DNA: TGCGCCAGCAGCCAAGATCGGCAGGACTCCTACGAGCAGTACTTC.

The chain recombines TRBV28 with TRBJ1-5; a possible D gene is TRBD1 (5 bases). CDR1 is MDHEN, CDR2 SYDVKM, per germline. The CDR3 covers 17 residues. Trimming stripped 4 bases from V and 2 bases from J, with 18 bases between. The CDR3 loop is CASSSWQGYNGNQPQHF. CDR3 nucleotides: TGTGCCAGCAGTTCCTGGCAGGGATACAATGGCAATCAGCCCCAGCATTTT.

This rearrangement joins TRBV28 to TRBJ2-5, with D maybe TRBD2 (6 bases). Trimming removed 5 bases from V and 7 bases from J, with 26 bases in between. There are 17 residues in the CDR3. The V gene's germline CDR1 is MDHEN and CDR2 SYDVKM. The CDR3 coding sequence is TGTGCCAGCAGTGCCCCCTCGCTTGGAGGGAAGTTCGTGACCCAGTACTTC. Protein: CASSAPSLGGKFVTQYF.

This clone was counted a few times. The CDR3 DNA is TGCGCCAGCAGCTTGCCGGGGTCCTACAATGAGCAGTTCTTC. This codes for CASSLPGSYNEQFF. The chain employs TRBV5-1 and TRBJ2-1, with D tentatively TRBD2 (5 bases). The CDR3 sequence is 14 residues long. CDR1 is SGHRS, CDR2 YFSETQ, per germline. V was shortened by 1 base and J by 1 base, with 6 bases between the two germline ends.

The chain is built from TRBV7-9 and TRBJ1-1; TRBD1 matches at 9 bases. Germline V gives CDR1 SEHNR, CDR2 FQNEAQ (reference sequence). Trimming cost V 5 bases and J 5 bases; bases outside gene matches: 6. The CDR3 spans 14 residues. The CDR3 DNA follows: TGTGCCAGCAGCCCAGACAGGGGGAGGACTGAAGCTTTCTTT. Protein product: CASSPDRGRTEAFF.

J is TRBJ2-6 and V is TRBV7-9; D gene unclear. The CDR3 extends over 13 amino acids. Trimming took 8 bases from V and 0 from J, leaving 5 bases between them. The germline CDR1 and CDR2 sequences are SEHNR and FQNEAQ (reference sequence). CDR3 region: CASLFSGANVLTF. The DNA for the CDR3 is TGTGCCAGCCTGTTCTCTGGGGCCAACGTCCTGACTTTC.

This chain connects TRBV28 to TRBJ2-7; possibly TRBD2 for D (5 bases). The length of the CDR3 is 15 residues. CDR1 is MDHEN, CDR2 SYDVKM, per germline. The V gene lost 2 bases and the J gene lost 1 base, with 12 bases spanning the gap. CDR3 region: CASSLTFGGSYEQYF. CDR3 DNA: TGTGCCAGCAGTTTAACGTTTGGAGGTTCCTACGAGCAGTACTTC.

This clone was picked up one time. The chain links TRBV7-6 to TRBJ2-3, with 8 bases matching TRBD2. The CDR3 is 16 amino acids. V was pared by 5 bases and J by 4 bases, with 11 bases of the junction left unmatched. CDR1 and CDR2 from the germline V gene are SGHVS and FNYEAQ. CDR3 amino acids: CASSAGTSGPPDTQYF. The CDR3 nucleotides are TGTGCCAGCAGCGCCGGGACTAGTGGACCCCCAGATACGCAGTATTTT. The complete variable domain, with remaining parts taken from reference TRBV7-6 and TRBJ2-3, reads GAGVSQSPRYKVTKRGQDVALRCDPISGHVSLYWYRQALGQGPEFLTYFNYEAQQDKSGLPNDRFSAERPEGSISTLTIQRTEQRDSAMYRCASSAGTSGPPDTQYFGPGTRLTVL.

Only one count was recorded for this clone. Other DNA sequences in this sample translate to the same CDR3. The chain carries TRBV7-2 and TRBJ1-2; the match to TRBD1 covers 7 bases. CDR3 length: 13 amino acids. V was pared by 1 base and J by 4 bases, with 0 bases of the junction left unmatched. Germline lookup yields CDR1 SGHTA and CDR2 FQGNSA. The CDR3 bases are TGTGCCAGCAGCTTAGACAGGGGCTATGGCTACACCTTC. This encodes CASSLDRGYGYTF.

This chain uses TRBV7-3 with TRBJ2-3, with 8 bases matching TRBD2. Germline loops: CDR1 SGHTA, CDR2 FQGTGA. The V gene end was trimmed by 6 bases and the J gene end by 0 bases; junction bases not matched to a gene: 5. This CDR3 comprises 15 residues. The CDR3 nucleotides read TGTGCCAGCAGTTATGGCGGGAGGAGCACAGATACGCAGTATTTT. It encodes CASSYGGRSTDTQYF.

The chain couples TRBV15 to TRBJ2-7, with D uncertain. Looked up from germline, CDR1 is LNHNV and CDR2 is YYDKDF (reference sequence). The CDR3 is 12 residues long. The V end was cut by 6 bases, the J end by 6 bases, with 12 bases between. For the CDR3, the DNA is TGTGCCACCAGTCACCATAGTGCCGAGCAGTACTTC. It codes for CATSHHSAEQYF.

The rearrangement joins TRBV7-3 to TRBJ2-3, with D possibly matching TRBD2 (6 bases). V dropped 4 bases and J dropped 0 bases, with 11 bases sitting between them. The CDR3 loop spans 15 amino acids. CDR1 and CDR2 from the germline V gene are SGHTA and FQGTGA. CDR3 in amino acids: CASSSGDSSTDTQYF. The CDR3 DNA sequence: TGTGCCAGCAGCTCCGGGGACTCAAGCACAGATACGCAGTATTTT. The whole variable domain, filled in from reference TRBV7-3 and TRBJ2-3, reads GAGVSQTPSNKVTEKGKYVELRCDPISGHTALYWYRQSLGQGPEFLIYFQGTGAADDSGLPNDRFFAVRPEGSVSTLKIQRTERGDSAVYLCASSSGDSSTDTQYFGPGTRLTVL.

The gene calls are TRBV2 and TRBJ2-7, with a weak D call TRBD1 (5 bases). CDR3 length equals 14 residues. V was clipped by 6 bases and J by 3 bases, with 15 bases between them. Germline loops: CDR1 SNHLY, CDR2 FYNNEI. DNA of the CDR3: TGTGCCAGCAGGCAGGCCAGGGCCGTCTACGAGCAGTACTTC. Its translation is CASRQARAVYEQYF.

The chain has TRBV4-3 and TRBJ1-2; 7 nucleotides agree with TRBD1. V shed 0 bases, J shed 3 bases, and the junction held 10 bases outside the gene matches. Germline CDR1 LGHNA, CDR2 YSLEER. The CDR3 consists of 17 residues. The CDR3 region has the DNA TGCGCCAGCAGCCAAGATTGGGGCCAGGGGGGTTACTATGGCTACACCTTC. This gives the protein CASSQDWGQGGYYGYTF.

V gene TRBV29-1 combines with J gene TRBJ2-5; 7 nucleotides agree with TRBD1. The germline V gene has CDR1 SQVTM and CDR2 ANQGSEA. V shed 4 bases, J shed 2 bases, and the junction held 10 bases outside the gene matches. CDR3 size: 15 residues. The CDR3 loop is CSVGMPPGQQETQYF. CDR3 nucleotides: TGCAGCGTTGGGATGCCCCCGGGACAGCAAGAGACCCAGTACTTC.

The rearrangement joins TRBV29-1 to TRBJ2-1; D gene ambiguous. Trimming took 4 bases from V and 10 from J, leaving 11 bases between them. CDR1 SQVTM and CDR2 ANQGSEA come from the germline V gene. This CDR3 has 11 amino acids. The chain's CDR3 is CSVVVFEEQFF. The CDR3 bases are TGCAGCGTTGTTGTTTTCGAGGAGCAGTTCTTC.

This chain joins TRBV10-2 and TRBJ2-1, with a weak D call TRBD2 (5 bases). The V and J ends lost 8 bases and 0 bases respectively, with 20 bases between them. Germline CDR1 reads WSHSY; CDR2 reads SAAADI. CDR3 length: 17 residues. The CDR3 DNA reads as TGCGCCAGCCAACTAGGAGCGGTTCTGAGCTCCTACAATGAGCAGTTCTTC. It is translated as CASQLGAVLSSYNEQFF.

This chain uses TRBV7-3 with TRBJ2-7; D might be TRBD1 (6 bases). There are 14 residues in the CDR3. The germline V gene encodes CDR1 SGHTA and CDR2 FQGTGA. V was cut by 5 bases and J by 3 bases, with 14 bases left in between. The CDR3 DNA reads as TGTGCCAGCAGCCCCGGGACAAATCTCTACGAGCAGTACTTC. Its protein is CASSPGTNLYEQYF.